This T cell receptor beta chain appears in the sequencing data of a study of type 1 regulatory T cells. Study at large: T-allo10 is an in vitro-generated, Tr1-enriched CD4 T cell product specific for alloantigen.

In germline, CDR1 is SGHDT, CDR2 YYEEEE. The CDR3 totals 15 residues. V lost 1 base to trimming and J lost 8 bases; unmatched junction nucleotides: 8. MiXCR, applied by TCRdb to the reads, yields one record per CDR3 protein. Among fewer than 80,000 distinct CDR3 sequences, less than 25% were seen once, and the ten largest hold roughly 8%. Findings of the study overall: Type 1 regulatory T cells had a more restricted TCR repertoire than non-type 1 regulatory T cells.

For this clonotype: What it binds is not known.

This chain joins TRBV5-6 and TRBJ2-1; 8 nucleotides agree with TRBD2. The sample taken for sequencing was cultured type 1 regulatory T (Tr1) cells, either the whole culture or a sorted fraction (not recorded which). This clonotype was sampled from a human donor in good health. The CDR3 loop is CASSLTLADLDEQFF. The CDR3 DNA reads TGTGCCAGCAGCTTGACACTAGCGGACCTCGATGAGCAGTTCTTC.